This T cell receptor (beta chain) appears in the sequencing data of a study of CD8 T cells in cerebrospinal fluid in Alzheimer's disease. Study as a whole: CSF T cell clonal expansion was assessed by plate-based nested PCR and droplet-based sequencing.

With the 10x single-cell sequencing reads reprocessed, TCRdb shows one record per CDR3 protein and no DNA. The sample features fewer than 800 distinct CDR3 sequences, with 13% in its top ten. This clonotype is labeled medium-sized based on frequency. The antigen is not known. Per germline, CDR1 SGHDT and CDR2 YYEEEE. This CDR3 comprises 15 residues. Study-level points and caveats: No causal link between EBV and Alzheimer's follows from EBV-specific cerebrospinal fluid TCRs, authors warned.

A neurodegenerative disease comparison group consisted of Parkinson's disease patients. The origin of this receptor is a human donor with Parkinson's disease. The chain has TRBV5-6 and TRBJ1-2; TCRdb's assignment of TRBD1 cannot be checked, as there is no DNA. Source material: cerebrospinal fluid. This CDR3 is CASSRTGRQERGYTF.